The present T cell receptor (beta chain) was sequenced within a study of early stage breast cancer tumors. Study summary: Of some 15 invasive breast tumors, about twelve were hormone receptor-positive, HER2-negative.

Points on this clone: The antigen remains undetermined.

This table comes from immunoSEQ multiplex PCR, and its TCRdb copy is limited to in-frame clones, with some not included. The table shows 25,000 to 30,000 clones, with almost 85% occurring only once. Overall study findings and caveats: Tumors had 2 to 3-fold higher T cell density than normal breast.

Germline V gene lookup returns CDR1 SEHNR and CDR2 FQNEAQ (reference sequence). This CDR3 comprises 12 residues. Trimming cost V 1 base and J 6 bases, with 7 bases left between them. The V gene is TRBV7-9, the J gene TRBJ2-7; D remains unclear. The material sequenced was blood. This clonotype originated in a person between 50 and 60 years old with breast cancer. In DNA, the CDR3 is TGTGCCAGCAGCTTAGTGTCCCCCGAGCAGTACTTC. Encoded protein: CASSLVSPEQYF.